Below, 30 T cell receptor beta chains from the same sample are listed, as sequenced in a study of OX40 agonist ivuxolimab in advanced cancers. Measured with immunoSEQ multiplex PCR; TCRdb has only the in-frame clones, and not every one. The sample holds about 83,000 clones; roughly 84% are singletons and the top ten take about 7%. Sequenced here: CD4+ or CD8+ T cells sorted from blood, sampled in a trial of the OX40 agonist ivuxolimab. The receptors here all came from an adult with an advanced solid tumor such as melanoma, head and neck, liver or kidney cancer.

V usage is TRBV6-1 and J usage is TRBJ1-3; 8 bases are a match to TRBD1. CDR3 size: 16 residues. V gave up 4 bases and J gave up 1 base; unmatched junction bases: 6. CDR1 is MNHNS, CDR2 SASEGT, per germline. The CDR3 loop reads CASSVSGGASGNTIYF. CDR3 bases: TGTGCCAGCAGTGTTTCAGGGGGCGCTTCTGGAAACACCATATATTTT.

J is TRBJ1-6 and V is TRBV9; TRBD1 aligns across 7 bases. In germline, CDR1 is SGDLS, CDR2 YYNGEE. Trimming cost V 0 bases and J 13 bases; bases outside gene matches: 10. The CDR3 is made up of 15 amino acids. For the CDR3, the DNA is TGTGCCAGCAGCGTAGAAGACAGGGTCTTAGGGCCCCTCCACTTT. This encodes CASSVEDRVLGPLHF.

This clone was observed a single time. V gene TRBV19 combines with J gene TRBJ1-3; D is uncertain. CDR3 size: 14 residues. Deletions cut 10 bases from V and 0 bases from J, with 13 bases between. Per the germline V gene, CDR1 is LNHDA and CDR2 is SQIVND (reference sequence). The CDR3 DNA reads as TGTGCCACTAACTATGGCAGCTCTGGAAACACCATATATTTT. It specifies CATNYGSSGNTIYF.

The rearrangement links TRBV6-5 to TRBJ1-6; possibly TRBD1 for D (5 bases). Germline lookup yields CDR1 MNHEY and CDR2 SVGAGI. The CDR3 is 15 amino acids. Trimming stripped 5 bases from V and 11 bases from J, with 19 bases between. This CDR3 reads CASSPIGVRETPLHF. The CDR3 DNA reads as TGTGCCAGCAGTCCCATCGGCGTCAGGGAGACACCCCTCCACTTT.

This chain uses TRBV7-9 with TRBJ2-7; a weak D match, TRBD1 (6 bases). CDR1 and CDR2 (germline): SEHNR, FQNEAQ (reference sequence). Between the trimmed V and J ends, which lost 4 bases and 6 bases, there was a span of 10 bases. The CDR3 is 12 residues long. The CDR3: CASSWQDSEQYF. As DNA, the CDR3 is TGTGCCAGCAGCTGGCAGGACAGCGAGCAGTACTTC.

The chain recombines TRBV30 with TRBJ1-3; 7 bases line up with TRBD1. This CDR3 has 12 residues. Trimming cost V 6 bases and J 4 bases; bases outside gene matches: 3. Germline loops: CDR1 GTSNPN, CDR2 SVGIG (reference sequence). CDR3 bases: TGTGCCTGCCAACAGGGGGGAAACACCATATATTTT. Its protein product is CACQQGGNTIYF.

The chain employs TRBV2 and TRBJ1-2, with unresolved D. Germline CDR1 reads SNHLY; CDR2 reads FYNNEI. With 3 bases removed from V and 1 base from J, the gap between germline ends came to 9 bases. This CDR3 contains 14 residues. As DNA, the CDR3 is TGTGCCAGCAGTGAGAGACCGATTAACTATGGCTACACCTTC. Its translation is CASSERPINYGYTF.

The rearrangement uses TRBV27 and TRBJ2-1; D gene unclear. CDR1 is MNHEY, CDR2 SMNVEV, per germline (reference sequence). The V gene lost 2 bases and the J gene lost 3 bases, with 8 bases spanning the gap. CDR3 length equals 14 residues. The CDR3 protein is CASSLTSLYNEQFF. Written as DNA, the CDR3 is TGTGCCAGCAGTTTAACTTCTCTCTACAATGAGCAGTTCTTC.

The rearrangement joins TRBV7-2 to TRBJ2-4, with TRBD1 identical over 9 bases. The germline gives CDR1 SGHTA, CDR2 FQGNSA. Trimming took 2 bases from V and 6 from J; bases not matched to a gene: 5. The CDR3 loop spans 15 amino acids. The CDR3 is CASSLTGGYGNIQYF. The DNA of the CDR3 is TGTGCCAGCAGCTTAACAGGGGGCTATGGAAACATTCAGTACTTC.

The rearrangement joins TRBV6-5 to TRBJ1-4; 7 bases match TRBD1. CDR1 and CDR2 from the germline V gene are MNHEY and SVGAGI. V trimming: 5 bases; J trimming: 7 bases; junction bases outside the gene matches: 7. CDR3 length equals 14 residues. In DNA form, the CDR3 reads TGTGCCAGCAGTAAACAGGGGTTGGGTGAAAAACTGTTTTTT. It codes for CASSKQGLGEKLFF.

The V gene is TRBV11-3, the J gene TRBJ2-5; D gene unclear. The end of the DNA is better explained by TRBJ2-7, so the J call may be wrong. Per the germline V gene, CDR1 is SGHNT and CDR2 is YENEEA. The CDR3 covers 12 residues. CDR3 amino acids: CASSFRPYEQYF. The CDR3 nucleotides are TGTGCCAGCAGCTTTCGTCCCTACGAGCAGTACTTC.

V gene TRBV11-3 combines with J gene TRBJ1-1, with 9 bases matching TRBD1. V lost 5 bases, J lost 4 bases, and 11 bases stayed unmatched. This CDR3 comprises 16 residues. Germline CDR1 is SGHNT and CDR2 is YENEEA. The chain's CDR3 is CASSPGTGKRVTEAFF. In DNA form, the CDR3 reads TGTGCCAGCAGCCCAGGGACAGGGAAAAGGGTCACTGAAGCTTTCTTT.

This sequence joins TRBV30 and TRBJ1-5; D unresolved. Germline V CDR1 and CDR2: GTSNPN, SVGIG (reference sequence). The CDR3 covers 14 residues. The V end lost 1 base, the J end lost 2 bases, and 9 bases lay between the germline ends. Written as DNA, the CDR3 is TGTGCCTGGAGTGGTCTTCGGCGCAATCAGCCCCAGCATTTT. It specifies CAWSGLRRNQPQHF.

This clone was detected a few times. V usage is TRBV6-4 and J usage is TRBJ1-2; D not resolved. Per the germline V gene, CDR1 is MRHNA and CDR2 is SNTAGT. Trimming removed 2 bases at V and 8 bases at J, with 12 bases between. The CDR3 is 13 residues long. The CDR3 nucleotides read TGTGCCAGCAGTGACCCGGGAGGGATCGGCTACACCTTC. Its translation: CASSDPGGIGYTF.

The rearrangement links TRBV7-3 to TRBJ2-2; D gene unclear. V gave up 3 bases and J gave up 7 bases, with 6 bases separating them. The CDR3 totals 12 residues. Per germline, CDR1 SGHTA and CDR2 FQGTGA. CDR3: CASSFPGGELFF. The CDR3 bases are TGTGCCAGCAGCTTCCCGGGCGGGGAGCTGTTTTTT. Looking up the rest from reference TRBV7-3 and TRBJ2-2 gives the full variable domain: GAGVSQTPSNKVTEKGKYVELRCDPISGHTALYWYRQSLGQGPEFLIYFQGTGAADDSGLPNDRFFAVRPEGSVSTLKIQRTERGDSAVYLCASSFPGGELFFGEGSRLTVL.

The chain joins TRBV4-2 to TRBJ1-2; D gene ambiguous. Trimming left V 1 base short and J 6 bases short, with 12 bases between. Per germline, CDR1 LGHNA and CDR2 YNFKEQ. This CDR3 comprises 14 residues. The CDR3 protein is CASSQVDTTNGYTF. The CDR3 bases are TGTGCCAGCAGCCAAGTCGACACCACTAATGGCTACACCTTC.

The chain has TRBV6-6 and TRBJ2-7; a weak D match, TRBD1 (5 bases). From germline, CDR1 is MNHNY and CDR2 SVGAGI (reference sequence). Trimming stripped 0 bases from V and 3 bases from J, with 12 bases between. The CDR3 loop spans 15 amino acids. Here the CDR3 reads CASSYSNQGSYEQYF. The DNA of the CDR3 is TGTGCCAGCAGTTACTCGAATCAGGGTAGCTACGAGCAGTACTTC.

The gene calls are TRBV10-1 and TRBJ1-1; weak D call: TRBD1 (5 bases). The CDR3 totals 13 residues. V gave up 6 bases and J gave up 6 bases, with 14 bases separating them. Germline V gene data show CDR1 as WNHNN and CDR2 as SYGVQD (reference sequence). DNA of the CDR3: TGCGCCAGCAGCGAGAGGGGTGAGGCTGAAGCTTTCTTT. It yields the protein CASSERGEAEAFF.

The rearrangement uses TRBV2 and TRBJ2-5, with D unresolved. CDR1 is SNHLY and CDR2 is FYNNEI in the germline V gene. CDR3 size: 11 residues. Trimming took off 6 bases at V and 1 base at J, with 3 bases between the two ends. This CDR3 is CASSFQETQYF. CDR3 DNA sequence: TGTGCCAGCAGCTTCCAAGAGACCCAGTACTTC.

The genes are TRBV30 and TRBJ1-1; maybe TRBD1 (6 bases). CDR1 and CDR2 from the germline V gene are GTSNPN and SVGIG (reference sequence). The ends were cut back, 2 bases at V and 1 base at J, with 11 bases in the middle. The CDR3 consists of 14 residues. The CDR3 nucleotides are TGTGCCTGGAGTTGGGGGGCGACGAACACTGAAGCTTTCTTT. Its protein product is CAWSWGATNTEAFF.

The chain carries TRBV15 and TRBJ2-1; no definite D call. Germline CDR1 LNHNV, CDR2 YYDKDF (reference sequence). CDR3 length equals 13 residues. V lost 3 bases, J lost 8 bases, and 11 bases lay in between. The CDR3 protein is CATSSTSMDEQFF. The DNA of the CDR3 is TGTGCCACCAGCAGTACCTCTATGGATGAGCAGTTCTTC.

This chain links TRBV9 with TRBJ2-3, with 9 bases matching TRBD2. CDR1 SGDLS and CDR2 YYNGEE come from the germline V gene. V shed 1 base, J shed 6 bases, and the junction held 12 bases outside the gene matches. The CDR3 runs 17 residues. CDR3 sequence: CASSVLPGSSGKDTQYF. CDR3 coding DNA: TGTGCCAGCAGCGTACTCCCGGGGTCTAGCGGGAAGGATACGCAGTATTTT. Drawing the rest from reference TRBV9 and TRBJ2-3, the complete variable domain is DSGVTQTPKHLITATGQRVTLRCSPRSGDLSVYWYQQSLDQGLQFLIQYYNGEERAKGNILERFSAQQFPDLHSELNLSSLELGDSALYFCASSVLPGSSGKDTQYFGPGTRLTVL.

J is TRBJ2-1 and V is TRBV6-5, with D unclear. The V gene's germline CDR1 is MNHEY and CDR2 SVGAGI. The CDR3 covers 11 residues. Trimming stripped 6 bases from V and 8 bases from J, with 8 bases between. CDR3 amino acids: CASRGWDEQFF. CDR3 DNA: TGTGCCAGCAGGGGGTGGGATGAGCAGTTCTTC.

The chain carries TRBV2 and TRBJ1-6, with 8 positions matching TRBD1. The junction had 8 bases not matched to a gene; V was cut back by 6 bases and J by 7 bases. CDR1 is SNHLY, CDR2 FYNNEI, per germline. The CDR3 has 15 residues. The chain's CDR3 is CASSLFDRGNSPLHF. The DNA for the CDR3 is TGTGCCAGCAGCCTATTTGACAGGGGAAATTCACCCCTCCACTTT.

The chain is built from TRBV14 and TRBJ2-1, with 8 bases fitting TRBD2. J was trimmed by 13 bases and V by 2 bases; bases with no gene match: 10. Germline assignment: CDR1 SGHDN and CDR2 FVKESK. The CDR3 is made up of 14 amino acids. DNA for the CDR3: TGTGCCAGCAGCCAATTGTCCACGGGAGGGCGCCAGTTCTTC. Translated: CASSQLSTGGRQFF.

The chain carries TRBV18 and TRBJ2-2; 7 bases are a match to TRBD2. In germline, CDR1 is KGHSH, CDR2 LQKENI. Unmatched junction bases numbered 8, after V lost 6 bases and J lost 4 bases. The CDR3 contains 15 residues. CDR3 amino acids: CASSLSGGATGELFF. Here the CDR3 DNA reads TGTGCCAGCTCCCTCTCGGGGGGTGCCACCGGGGAGCTGTTTTTT.

This chain joins TRBV9 and TRBJ1-2; D possibly corresponds to TRBD1 (6 bases). The V end lost 4 bases, the J end lost 5 bases, and 18 bases lay between the germline ends. This CDR3 contains 15 residues. Germline CDR1 SGDLS, CDR2 YYNGEE. The CDR3 is CASSPPGASIYGYTF. CDR3 bases: TGTGCCAGCAGCCCCCCAGGGGCCTCGATATATGGCTACACCTTC.

The chain combines TRBV27 with TRBJ2-1; the D gene is possibly TRBD1 (7 bases). CDR1 and CDR2 from the germline V gene are MNHEY and SMNVEV (reference sequence). The CDR3 loop spans 15 amino acids. Deletions cut 6 bases from V and 1 base from J, with 13 bases between. The CDR3 DNA reads TGTGCCAGCAGGATACAGGGGAGGTCCTACAATGAGCAGTTCTTC. Amino acids: CASRIQGRSYNEQFF.

The chain couples TRBV7-8 to TRBJ2-7; D not resolved. The CDR3 is 13 residues long. The V and J ends lost 2 bases and 5 bases respectively, with 10 bases between them. CDR1 is SGHVS and CDR2 is FQNEAQ in the germline V gene. CDR3 DNA: TGTGCCAGCAGCTTACTAATTGGGGACGAGCAGTACTTC. It encodes CASSLLIGDEQYF.

The rearrangement links TRBV5-8 to TRBJ2-3; D is perhaps TRBD1 (6 bases). V was cut by 4 bases and J by 3 bases, with 15 bases left in between. Germline V lookup: CDR1 SGHTS, CDR2 YDEGEE. The CDR3 is made up of 15 amino acids. The CDR3, as DNA: TGTGCCAGCAGCCTGTACAGGGTTGGGACAGATACGCAGTATTTT. Its translation is CASSLYRVGTDTQYF.